This is a list of T cell receptor beta chains from one sample in a study of neurological immune-mediated disorders. Each CDR3 protein is one row after TCRdb ran MiXCR on the 5' RACE reads. The sample lists some 57,000 distinct CDR3 sequences, 3% to 4% occurring once. Sequenced material: PBMCs. These receptors were collected from a woman aged 55-70 years with multiple sclerosis. Each CDR3 is given with its conserved first and last residue. Each record gives: D gene, V gene, J gene, clone size, CDR3 DNA, CDR3 protein. A D gene is named only where the DNA matches it firmly. Not every row has a clone size; where given, it reads once, few, many or a size class.

D: -; V: TRBV5-6; J: TRBJ1-2; size: many; DNA: TGTGCCAGCAGCTACCGGGGGGGTACCAACTATGGCTACACCTTC; CDR3: CASSYRGGTNYGYTF
D: -; V: TRBV7-3; J: TRBJ1-6; size: many; DNA: TGTGCCAGCAGCTTAGGGACGGCCTTTTTGGCACCCCTCCACTTT; CDR3: CASSLGTAFLAPLHF
D: -; V: TRBV20-1; J: TRBJ2-3; size: -; DNA: TGCAGTGCTTACCTGGGCCGGCTAGGGGCAGATACGCAGTATTTT; CDR3: CSAYLGRLGADTQYF
D: -; V: TRBV20-1; J: TRBJ1-6; size: many; DNA: -; CDR3: CSARVGQGASLGIHF
D: -; V: TRBV5-1; J: TRBJ2-7; size: many; DNA: TGCGCCAGCAGCTCGGGGTTCGAGCAGTACTTC; CDR3: CASSSGFEQYF
D: TRBD1; V: TRBV10-1; J: TRBJ1-4; size: few; DNA: TGCGCCAGCAGCACTAACAGGGGGCCTACTAATGAAAAACTGTTTTTT; CDR3: CASSTNRGPTNEKLFF
D: -; V: TRBV5-1; J: TRBJ1-1; size: many; DNA: TGCGCCAGCAGCTTGACCCCCGCAAGGTGGACTGAAGCTTTCTTT; CDR3: CASSLTPARWTEAFF
D: -; V: TRBV6-2/TRBV6-3; J: TRBJ2-7; size: many; DNA: TGTGCCAGCAGTTATCGGTTGGGACCGCTCCAATCCTACGAGCAGTACTTC; CDR3: CASSYRLGPLQSYEQYF
D: -; V: TRBV24-1; J: TRBJ2-1; size: once; DNA: TGTGCCACCAGGGGGGGTTACAATGAGCAGTTCTTC; CDR3: CATRGGYNEQFF
D: -; V: TRBV5-1; J: TRBJ1-2; size: many; DNA: TGCGCCAGCAGCCGCTCCTTACAGGGAAACTATGGCTACACCTTC; CDR3: CASSRSLQGNYGYTF
D: TRBD2; V: TRBV29-1; J: TRBJ2-5; size: many; DNA: TGCAGCGTTGAAGTGTTAGCGGGAGTAGGGGAGACCCAGTACTTC; CDR3: CSVEVLAGVGETQYF
D: -; V: TRBV29-1; J: TRBJ1-5; size: many; DNA: TGCAGCGTTGCACCCCAGGGGTCGAATCAGCCCCAGCATTTT; CDR3: CSVAPQGSNQPQHF
D: -; V: TRBV20-1; J: TRBJ1-1; size: many; DNA: TGCAGTGCTGGGATCGACAGTAACACTGAAGCTTTCTTT; CDR3: CSAGIDSNTEAFF
D: -; V: TRBV20-1; J: TRBJ1-5; size: many; DNA: TGCAGTGCTAGAGAAAACAGGGATCAGCCCCAGCATTTT; CDR3: CSARENRDQPQHF
D: -; V: TRBV5-1; J: TRBJ2-4; size: many; DNA: TGCGCCAGCAGCTTGGAAAGCCGGGACATTCAGTACTTC; CDR3: CASSLESRDIQYF
D: TRBD1; V: TRBV27; J: TRBJ1-1; size: many; DNA: TGTGCCAGCAGTTGGGGACAGGGGCTAAATGAAGCTTTCTTT; CDR3: CASSWGQGLNEAFF
D: TRBD2; V: TRBV7-7; J: TRBJ2-5; size: many; DNA: TGTGCTAGCAGCTCGCTAGCGGGGTCCCAGGAGACCCAGTACTTC; CDR3: CASSSLAGSQETQYF
D: -; V: TRBV28; J: TRBJ2-5; size: few; DNA: TGTGCCAGCAGTTTTCGCGGGCCAGGAGGGCAAGAGACCCAGTACTTC; CDR3: CASSFRGPGGQETQYF
D: -; V: TRBV5-6; J: TRBJ1-1; size: many; DNA: TGTGCCAGCAGCTTGGTCCCTACAGGAGGTAGGACTGAAGCTTTCTTT; CDR3: CASSLVPTGGRTEAFF
D: TRBD2; V: TRBV7-8; J: TRBJ2-7; size: many; DNA: TGTGCCAGCAGCTTGGGTGGGACTAGCGGGGGTATCTCCTACGAGCAGTACTTC; CDR3: CASSLGGTSGGISYEQYF
D: -; V: TRBV9; J: TRBJ1-1; size: many; DNA: TGTGCCAGCAGCGTAGGGACATCCATGAACACTGAAGCTTTCTTT; CDR3: CASSVGTSMNTEAFF
D: -; V: TRBV9; J: TRBJ2-7; size: many; DNA: TGTGCCAGCAGCTATGGAGGATTCTCCTACGAGCAGTACTTC; CDR3: CASSYGGFSYEQYF
D: -; V: TRBV7-2; J: TRBJ2-1; size: many; DNA: TGTGCCAGCAGCTTTTTGTCTCGCCTAGACAATGAGCAGTTCTTC; CDR3: CASSFLSRLDNEQFF
D: -; V: TRBV29-1; J: TRBJ2-1; size: many; DNA: TGCAGCGTTGCACCTCGCGATGAGCAGTTCTTC; CDR3: CSVAPRDEQFF
D: -; V: TRBV2; J: TRBJ2-3; size: many; DNA: TGTGCCAGCAGTGAACGTGGAGTTACGCAGTATTTT; CDR3: CASSERGVTQYF
D: TRBD1; V: TRBV7-2; J: TRBJ1-5; size: many; DNA: TGTGCCAGCAGCAGAATGGAGACAGGGGTGGTAGGGCCCCAGCATTTT; CDR3: CASSRMETGVVGPQHF
D: TRBD2; V: TRBV7-9; J: TRBJ2-4; size: many; DNA: TGTGCCAGCAGCCCCGGGACTAGCGCTATTCGGCACTTC; CDR3: CASSPGTSAIRHF
D: TRBD1; V: TRBV7-8; J: TRBJ2-2; size: many; DNA: TGTGCCAGCAGCTACAGGGGTACGAACACCGGGGAGCTGTTTTTT; CDR3: CASSYRGTNTGELFF